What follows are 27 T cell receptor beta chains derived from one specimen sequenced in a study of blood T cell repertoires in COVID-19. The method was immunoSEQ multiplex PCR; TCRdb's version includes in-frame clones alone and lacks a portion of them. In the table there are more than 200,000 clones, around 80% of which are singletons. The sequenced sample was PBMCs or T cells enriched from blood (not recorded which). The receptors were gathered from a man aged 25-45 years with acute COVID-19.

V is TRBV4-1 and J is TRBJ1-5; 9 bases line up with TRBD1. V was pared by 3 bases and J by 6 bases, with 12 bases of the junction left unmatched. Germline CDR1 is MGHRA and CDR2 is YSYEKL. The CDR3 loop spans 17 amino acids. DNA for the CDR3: TGCGCCAGCAGCCAGACTATTTTCGGGACAGGGACTCAGCCCCAGCATTTT. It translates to CASSQTIFGTGTQPQHF.

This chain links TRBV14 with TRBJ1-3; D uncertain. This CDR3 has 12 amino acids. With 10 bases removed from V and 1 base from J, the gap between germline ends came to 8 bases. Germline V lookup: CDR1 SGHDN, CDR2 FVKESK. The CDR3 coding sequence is TGTGCCACCCGGGGTTCTGGAAACACCATATATTTT. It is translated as CATRGSGNTIYF.

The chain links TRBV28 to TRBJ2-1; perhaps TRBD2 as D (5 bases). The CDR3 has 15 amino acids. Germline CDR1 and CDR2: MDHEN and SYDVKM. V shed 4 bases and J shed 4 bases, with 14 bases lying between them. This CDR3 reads CASSSNPPGYNEQFF. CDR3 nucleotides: TGTGCCAGCAGTTCCAATCCTCCGGGGTACAATGAGCAGTTCTTC.

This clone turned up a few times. CDR3 sequence reads: CASNHEQSSYNSPLHF. CDR3 DNA sequence: TGTGCCAGCAACCATGAACAGAGCTCCTATAATTCACCCCTCCACTTT. The V and J genes are TRBV9 and TRBJ1-6; no clear D. Between the trimmed V and J ends, which lost 6 bases and 0 bases, there was a span of 13 bases. The CDR3 extends over 16 amino acids. Germline V lookup: CDR1 SGDLS, CDR2 YYNGEE.

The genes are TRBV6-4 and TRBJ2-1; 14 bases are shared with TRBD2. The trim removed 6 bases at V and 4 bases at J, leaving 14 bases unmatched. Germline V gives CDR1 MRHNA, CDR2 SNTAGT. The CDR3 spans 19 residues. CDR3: CASSRNRGLAGASYNEQFF. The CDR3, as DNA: TGTGCCAGCAGCCGGAACAGGGGACTAGCGGGGGCGAGTTACAATGAGCAGTTCTTC.

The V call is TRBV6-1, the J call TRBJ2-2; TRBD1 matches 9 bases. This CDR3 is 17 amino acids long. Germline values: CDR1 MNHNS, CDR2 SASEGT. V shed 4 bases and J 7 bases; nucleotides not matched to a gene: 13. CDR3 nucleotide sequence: TGTGCCAGCAGTGGTGTGGACAGGGGTCCCCAGGTCGGGGAGCTGTTTTTT. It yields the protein CASSGVDRGPQVGELFF.

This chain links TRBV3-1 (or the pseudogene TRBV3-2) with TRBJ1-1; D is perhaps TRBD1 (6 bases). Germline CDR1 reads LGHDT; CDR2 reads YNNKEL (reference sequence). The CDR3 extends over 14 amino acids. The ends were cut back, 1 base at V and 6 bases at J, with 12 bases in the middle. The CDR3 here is CASSQVRGSAEAFF. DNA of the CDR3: TGTGCCAGCAGCCAAGTAAGGGGGAGTGCTGAAGCTTTCTTT.

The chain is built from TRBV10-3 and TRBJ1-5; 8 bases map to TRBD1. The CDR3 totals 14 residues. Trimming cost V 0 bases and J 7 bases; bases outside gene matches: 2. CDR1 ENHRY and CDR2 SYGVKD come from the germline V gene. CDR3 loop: CAISESSGGQPQHF. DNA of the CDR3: TGTGCCATCAGTGAGTCGTCAGGGGGCCAGCCCCAGCATTTT.

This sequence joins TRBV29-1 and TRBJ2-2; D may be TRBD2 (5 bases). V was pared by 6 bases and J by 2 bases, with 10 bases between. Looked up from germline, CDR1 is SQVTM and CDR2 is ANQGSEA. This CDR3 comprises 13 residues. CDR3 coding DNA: TGCAGCGTAGGCGGGTCCAACACCGGGGAGCTGTTTTTT. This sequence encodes CSVGGSNTGELFF.

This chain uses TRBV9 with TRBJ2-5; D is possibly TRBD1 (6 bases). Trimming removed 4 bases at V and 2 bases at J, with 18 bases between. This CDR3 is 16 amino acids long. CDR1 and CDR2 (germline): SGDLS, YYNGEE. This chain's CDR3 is CASSPNRDRRQETQYF. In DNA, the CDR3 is TGTGCCAGCAGCCCTAACAGGGACCGTAGACAAGAGACCCAGTACTTC. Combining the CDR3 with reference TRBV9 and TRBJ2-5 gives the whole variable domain DSGVTQTPKHLITATGQRVTLRCSPRSGDLSVYWYQQSLDQGLQFLIQYYNGEERAKGNILERFSAQQFPDLHSELNLSSLELGDSALYFCASSPNRDRRQETQYFGPGTRLLVL.

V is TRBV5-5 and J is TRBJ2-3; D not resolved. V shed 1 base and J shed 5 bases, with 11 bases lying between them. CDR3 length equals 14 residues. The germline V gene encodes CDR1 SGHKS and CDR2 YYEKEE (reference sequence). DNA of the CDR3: TGTGCCAGCAGCTTGTACCTAGGCCTAGATACGCAGTATTTT. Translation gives CASSLYLGLDTQYF.

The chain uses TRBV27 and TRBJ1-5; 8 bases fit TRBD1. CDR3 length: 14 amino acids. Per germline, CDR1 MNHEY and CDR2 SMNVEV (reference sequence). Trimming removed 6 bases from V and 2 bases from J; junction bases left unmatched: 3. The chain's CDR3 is CASSQGAGNQPQHF. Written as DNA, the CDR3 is TGTGCCAGCAGCCAGGGGGCCGGCAATCAGCCCCAGCATTTT.

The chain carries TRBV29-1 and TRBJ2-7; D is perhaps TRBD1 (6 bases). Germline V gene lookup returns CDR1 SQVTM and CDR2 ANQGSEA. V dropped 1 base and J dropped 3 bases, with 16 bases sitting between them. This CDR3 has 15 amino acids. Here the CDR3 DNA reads TGCAGCGTTGAAGTGGGCAGGGGACCCATCTACGAGCAGTACTTC. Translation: CSVEVGRGPIYEQYF.

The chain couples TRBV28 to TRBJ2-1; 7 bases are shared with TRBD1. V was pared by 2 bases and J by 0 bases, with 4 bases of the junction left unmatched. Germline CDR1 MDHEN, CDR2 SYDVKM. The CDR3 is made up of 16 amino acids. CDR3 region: CASSLGTASSYNEQFF. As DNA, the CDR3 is TGTGCCAGCAGTTTAGGGACAGCCAGCTCCTACAATGAGCAGTTCTTC.

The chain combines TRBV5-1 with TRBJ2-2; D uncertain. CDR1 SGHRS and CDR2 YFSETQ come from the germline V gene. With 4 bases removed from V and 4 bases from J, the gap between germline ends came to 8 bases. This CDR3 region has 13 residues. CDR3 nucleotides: TGCGCCAGCAGCATAACAGTCACCGGGGAGCTGTTTTTT. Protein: CASSITVTGELFF.

CDR3 sequence reads: CASSRWAGGTGELFF. The CDR3 DNA reads TGTGCCAGCAGCCGGTGGGCAGGGGGAACCGGGGAGCTGTTTTTT. The J gene is TRBJ2-2, the V gene TRBV6-5, with TRBD1 matching over 7 bases. After removal of 6 bases from V and 5 bases from J, the junction contained 9 bases not matched to a gene. Germline values: CDR1 MNHEY, CDR2 SVGAGI. The length of the CDR3 is 15 residues.

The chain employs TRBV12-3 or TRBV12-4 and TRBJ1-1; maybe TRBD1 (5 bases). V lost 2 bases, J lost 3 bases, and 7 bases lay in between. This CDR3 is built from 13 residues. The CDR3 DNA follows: TGTGCCAGCAGTTTATCAGGGTACACTGAAGCTTTCTTT. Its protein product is CASSLSGYTEAFF.

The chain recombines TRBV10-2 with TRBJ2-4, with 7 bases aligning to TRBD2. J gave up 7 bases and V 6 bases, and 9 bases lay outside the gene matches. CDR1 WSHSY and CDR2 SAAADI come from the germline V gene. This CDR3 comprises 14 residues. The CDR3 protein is CASRSSGEGNIQYF. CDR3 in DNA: TGCGCCAGCAGATCAAGCGGGGAGGGCAACATTCAGTACTTC.

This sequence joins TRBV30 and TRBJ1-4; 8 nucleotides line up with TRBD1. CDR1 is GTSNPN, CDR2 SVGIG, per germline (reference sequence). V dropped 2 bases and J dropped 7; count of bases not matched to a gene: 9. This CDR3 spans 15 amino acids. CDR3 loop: CAWSKNRGASEKLFF. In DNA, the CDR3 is TGTGCCTGGAGTAAAAACAGGGGGGCGAGTGAAAAACTGTTTTTT.

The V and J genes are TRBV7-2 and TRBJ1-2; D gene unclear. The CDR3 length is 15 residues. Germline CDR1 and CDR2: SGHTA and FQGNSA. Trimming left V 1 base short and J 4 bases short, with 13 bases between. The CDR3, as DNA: TGTGCCAGCAGCTTAGGTACCGGGAGCTCCTATGGCTACACCTTC. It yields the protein CASSLGTGSSYGYTF.

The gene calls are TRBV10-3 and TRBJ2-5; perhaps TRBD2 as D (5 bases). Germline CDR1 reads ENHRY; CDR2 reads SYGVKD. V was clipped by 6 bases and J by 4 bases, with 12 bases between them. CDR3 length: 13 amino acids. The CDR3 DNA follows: TGTGCCATCAGACTCGGGGAATCAGAGACCCAGTACTTC. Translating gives CAIRLGESETQYF.

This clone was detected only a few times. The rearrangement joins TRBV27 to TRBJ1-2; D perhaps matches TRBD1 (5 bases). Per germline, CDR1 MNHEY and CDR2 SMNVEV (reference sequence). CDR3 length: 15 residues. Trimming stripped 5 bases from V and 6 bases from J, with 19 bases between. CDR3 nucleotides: TGTGCCAGCAGTCCCCTCAACGGCTGGGGGGATGGCTACACCTTC. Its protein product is CASSPLNGWGDGYTF.

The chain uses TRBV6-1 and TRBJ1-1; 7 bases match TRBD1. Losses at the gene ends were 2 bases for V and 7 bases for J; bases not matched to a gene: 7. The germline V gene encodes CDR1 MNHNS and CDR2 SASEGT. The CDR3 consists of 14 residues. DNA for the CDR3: TGTGCCAGCAGTGAACAGGGGGTATTTGGTGAAGCTTTCTTT. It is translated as CASSEQGVFGEAFF.

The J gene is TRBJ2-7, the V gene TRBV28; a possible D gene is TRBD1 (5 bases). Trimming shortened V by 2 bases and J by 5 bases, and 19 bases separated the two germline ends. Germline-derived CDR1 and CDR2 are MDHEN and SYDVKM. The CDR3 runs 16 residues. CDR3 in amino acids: CASSLDRAGPWNEQYF. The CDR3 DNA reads TGTGCCAGCAGTTTAGATCGGGCAGGGCCGTGGAACGAGCAGTACTTC.

The CDR3 is CASSRGGGNRVPPLHF. The CDR3 DNA follows: TGTGCCAGCAGCCGTGGGGGGGGGAACCGGGTTCCCCCCCTCCACTTT. This chain uses TRBV14 with TRBJ1-6, with TRBD1 as a possible D gene (5 bases). The CDR3 runs 16 residues. CDR1 SGHDN and CDR2 FVKESK come from the germline V gene. V lost 4 bases and J 13 bases, leaving 23 bases between the germline ends.

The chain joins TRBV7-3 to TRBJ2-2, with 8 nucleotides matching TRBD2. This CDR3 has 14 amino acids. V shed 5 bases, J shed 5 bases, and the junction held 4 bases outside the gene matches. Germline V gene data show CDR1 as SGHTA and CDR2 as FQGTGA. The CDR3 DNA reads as TGTGCCAGCAGCCCCGGACTAGCAACCGGGGAGCTGTTTTTT. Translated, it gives CASSPGLATGELFF.

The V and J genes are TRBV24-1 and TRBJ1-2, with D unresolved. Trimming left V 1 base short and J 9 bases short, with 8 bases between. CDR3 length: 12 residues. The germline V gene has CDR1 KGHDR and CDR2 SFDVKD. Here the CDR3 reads CATSDLRESYTF. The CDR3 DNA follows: TGTGCCACCAGTGATTTACGAGAGAGCTACACCTTC.